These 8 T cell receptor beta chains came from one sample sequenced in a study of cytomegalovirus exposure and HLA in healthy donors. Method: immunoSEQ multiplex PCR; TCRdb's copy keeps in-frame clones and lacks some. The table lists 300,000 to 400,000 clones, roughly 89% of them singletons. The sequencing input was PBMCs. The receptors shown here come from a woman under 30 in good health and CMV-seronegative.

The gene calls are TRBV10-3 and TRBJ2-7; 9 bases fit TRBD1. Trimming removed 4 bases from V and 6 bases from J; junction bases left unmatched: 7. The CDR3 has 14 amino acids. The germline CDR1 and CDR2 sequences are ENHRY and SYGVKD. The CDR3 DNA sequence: TGTGCCATCAGTGGGGGACAGGGTCTAGGCGAGCAGTACTTC. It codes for CAISGGQGLGEQYF.

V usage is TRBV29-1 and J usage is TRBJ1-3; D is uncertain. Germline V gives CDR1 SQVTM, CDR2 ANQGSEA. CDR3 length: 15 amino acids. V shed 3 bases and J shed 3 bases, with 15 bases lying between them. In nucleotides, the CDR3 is TGCAGCGTTGATACAAGCGGGCGCAGTGGAAACACCATATATTTT. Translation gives CSVDTSGRSGNTIYF.

The DNA for the CDR3 is TGTGCCAGCAGCTTCAGGGGCAGCTACACCTTC. Translated: CASSFRGSYTF. The chain recombines TRBV5-4 with TRBJ1-2, with D possibly being TRBD1 (6 bases). CDR3 length: 11 amino acids. V gave up 2 bases and J gave up 9 bases, with 8 bases separating them. Germline CDR1 and CDR2: SGHNT and YYREEE (reference sequence).

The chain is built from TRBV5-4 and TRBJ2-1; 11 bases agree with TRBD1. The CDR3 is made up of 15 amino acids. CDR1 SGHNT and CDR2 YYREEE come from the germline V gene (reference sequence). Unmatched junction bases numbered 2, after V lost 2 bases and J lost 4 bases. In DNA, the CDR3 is TGTGCCAGCAGCTTCGGACAGGGGGCATACAATGAGCAGTTCTTC. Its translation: CASSFGQGAYNEQFF.

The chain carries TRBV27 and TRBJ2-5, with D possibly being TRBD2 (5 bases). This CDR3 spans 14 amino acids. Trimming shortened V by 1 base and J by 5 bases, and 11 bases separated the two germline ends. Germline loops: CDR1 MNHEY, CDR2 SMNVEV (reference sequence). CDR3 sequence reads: CASSLFGVLETQYF. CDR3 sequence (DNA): TGTGCCAGCAGTTTATTCGGGGTACTCGAGACCCAGTACTTC.

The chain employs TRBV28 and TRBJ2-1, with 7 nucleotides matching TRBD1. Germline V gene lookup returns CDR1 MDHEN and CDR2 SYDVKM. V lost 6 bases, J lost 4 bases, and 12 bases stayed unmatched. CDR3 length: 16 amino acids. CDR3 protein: CASSLIWGQPYNEQFF. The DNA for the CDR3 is TGTGCCAGCAGCCTTATTTGGGGACAGCCGTACAATGAGCAGTTCTTC.

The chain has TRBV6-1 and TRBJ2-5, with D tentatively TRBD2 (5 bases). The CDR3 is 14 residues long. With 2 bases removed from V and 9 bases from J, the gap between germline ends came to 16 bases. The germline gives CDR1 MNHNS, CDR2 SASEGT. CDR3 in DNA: TGTGCCAGCAGTGAACTTGAGCGGCGGGCGGCCCAGTACTTC. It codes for CASSELERRAAQYF.

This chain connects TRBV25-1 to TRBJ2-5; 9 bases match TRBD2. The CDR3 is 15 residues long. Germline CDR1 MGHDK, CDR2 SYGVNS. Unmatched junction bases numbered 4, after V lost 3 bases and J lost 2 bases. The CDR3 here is CASSDWAGGQETQYF. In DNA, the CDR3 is TGTGCCAGCAGTGATTGGGCGGGGGGGCAAGAGACCCAGTACTTC. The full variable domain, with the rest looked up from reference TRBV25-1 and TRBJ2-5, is EADIYQTPRYLVIGTGKKITLECSQTMGHDKMYWYQQDPGMELHLIHYSYGVNSTEKGDLSSESTVSRIRTEHFPLTLESARPSHTSQYLCASSDWAGGQETQYFGPGTRLLVL.